A selection of T cell receptor beta chains follows, all from one sample in a study of beta chain features in type 1 diabetes. Libraries were prepared by immunoSEQ multiplex PCR; TCRdb keeps only in-frame clonotypes and omits some of them. The sample has 680,000 or so clones; around 16% are singletons. Sequencing was done on a sample of naive CD4+ T cells from blood. These receptors were obtained from a man between 18 and 29 years old in good health. CDR3s include the opening cysteine and the closing phenylalanine or tryptophan. A D gene is named only where the DNA matches it firmly. Clone sizes are given selectively: once, few, many, or a class where the clone is expanded.

J,V,size,D,length,CDR3,DNA
TRBJ1-2,TRBV5-4,.,.,14,CASSLSGGAYGYTF,TGTGCCAGCAGCTTGTCTGGGGGCGCATATGGCTACACCTTC
TRBJ2-7,TRBV5-4,.,TRBD1,15,CASSGSGTGAYEQYF,TGTGCCAGCAGCGGATCCGGGACAGGGGCCTACGAGCAGTACTTC
TRBJ2-7,TRBV21-1,few,.,15,CASSKVEGMTYEQYF,TGTGCCAGCAGCAAAGTGGAGGGGATGACCTACGAGCAGTACTTC
TRBJ2-2,TRBV1,.,.,18,CTSNQTLTSGIGTGELFF,TGCACCAGCAACCAGACGCTGACTAGCGGGATTGGCACCGGGGAGCTGTTTTTT
TRBJ2-1,TRBV7-9,few,.,14,CASSGQSSYNEQFF,TGTGCCAGCAGCGGACAGAGCTCCTACAATGAGCAGTTCTTC
TRBJ1-1,TRBV7-2,.,.,15,CASSPTSGGNTEAFF,TGTGCCAGCAGCCCCACCTCCGGGGGGAACACTGAAGCTTTCTTT
TRBJ2-2,TRBV5-4,few,.,13,CASSYKATGELFF,TGTGCCAGCAGCTACAAGGCCACCGGGGAGCTGTTTTTT
TRBJ2-7,TRBV7-9,few,TRBD2,15,CASSQSGTTYYEQYF,TGTGCCAGCAGTCAATCCGGGACTACCTACTACGAGCAGTACTTC
TRBJ1-2,TRBV10-3,few,TRBD1,13,CAISGTGNYGYTF,TGTGCCATCAGTGGGACAGGGAACTATGGCTACACCTTC
TRBJ2-7,TRBV25-1,few,TRBD1,16,CASLAGSGQGNYEQYF,TGTGCCAGCCTCGCGGGGTCGGGACAGGGAAATTACGAGCAGTACTTC
TRBJ1-2,TRBV6-6,few,.,11,CASSSSGGYTF,TGTGCCAGCAGCTCATCTGGGGGCTACACCTTC
TRBJ2-1,TRBV18,.,.,16,CASSPGLAEVGNEQFF,TGTGCCAGCTCACCCGGTCTAGCAGAGGTAGGAAATGAGCAGTTCTTC
TRBJ1-5,TRBV7-9,few,.,14,CASSLAASNQPQHF,TGTGCCAGCAGCTTAGCGGCAAGCAATCAGCCCCAGCATTTT
TRBJ1-1,TRBV7-3,few,TRBD1,13,CASSRTGNTEAFF,TGTGCCAGCAGCCGGACAGGGAACACTGAAGCTTTCTTT
TRBJ2-5,TRBV5-4,.,TRBD1,15,CASSLVQGVYETQYF,TGTGCCAGCAGCTTGGTACAGGGGGTTTACGAGACCCAGTACTTC
TRBJ1-4,TRBV5-6,.,.,15,CASSLLGRPNEKLFF,TGTGCCAGCAGCTTGCTAGGGCGGCCTAATGAAAAACTGTTTTTT
TRBJ1-6,TRBV9,few,.,14,CASSEGTARPPLHF,TGTGCCAGCAGCGAGGGGACGGCCCGCCCCCCCCTCCACTTT
TRBJ2-1,TRBV6-5,.,.,15,CAISAGTSSYNEQFF,TGTGCCATCAGTGCCGGGACTTCCTCCTACAATGAGCAGTTCTTC